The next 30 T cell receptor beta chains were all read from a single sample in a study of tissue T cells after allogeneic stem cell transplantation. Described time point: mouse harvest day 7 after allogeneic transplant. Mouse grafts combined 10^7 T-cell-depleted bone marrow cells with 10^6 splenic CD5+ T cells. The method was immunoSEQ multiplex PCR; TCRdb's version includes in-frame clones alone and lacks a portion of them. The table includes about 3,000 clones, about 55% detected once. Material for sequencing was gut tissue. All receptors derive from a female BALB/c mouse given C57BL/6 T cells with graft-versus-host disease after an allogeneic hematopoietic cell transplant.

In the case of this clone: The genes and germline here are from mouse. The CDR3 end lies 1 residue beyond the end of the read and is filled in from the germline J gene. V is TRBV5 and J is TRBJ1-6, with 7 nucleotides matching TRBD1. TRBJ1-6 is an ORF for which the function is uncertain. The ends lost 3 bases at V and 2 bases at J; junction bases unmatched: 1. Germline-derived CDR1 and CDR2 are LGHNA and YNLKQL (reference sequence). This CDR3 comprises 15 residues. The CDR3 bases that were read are TGTGCCAGCAGCCAGCAGGGGGCCTATAATTCGCCCCTCTAC. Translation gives CASSQQGAYNSPLY. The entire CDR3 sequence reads CASSQQGAYNSPLYF.

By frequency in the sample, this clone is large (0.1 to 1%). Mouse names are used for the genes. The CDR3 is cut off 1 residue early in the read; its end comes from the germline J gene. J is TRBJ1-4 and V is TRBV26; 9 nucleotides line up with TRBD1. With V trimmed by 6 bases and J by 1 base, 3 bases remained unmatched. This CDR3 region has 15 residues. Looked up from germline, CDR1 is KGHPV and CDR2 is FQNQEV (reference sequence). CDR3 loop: CASSRTGASNERLFF. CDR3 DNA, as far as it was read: TGTGCCAGCAGCCGGACAGGGGCTTCCAACGAAAGATTATTT.

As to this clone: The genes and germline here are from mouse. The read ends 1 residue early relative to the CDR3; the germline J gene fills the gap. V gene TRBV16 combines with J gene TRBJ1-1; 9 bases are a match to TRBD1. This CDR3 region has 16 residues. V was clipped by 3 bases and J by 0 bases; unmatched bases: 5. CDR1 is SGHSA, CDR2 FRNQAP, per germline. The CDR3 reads CASSFRDRVANTEVFF. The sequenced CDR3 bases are TGTGCAAGCAGCTTCCGGGACAGGGTTGCAAACACAGAAGTCTTC.

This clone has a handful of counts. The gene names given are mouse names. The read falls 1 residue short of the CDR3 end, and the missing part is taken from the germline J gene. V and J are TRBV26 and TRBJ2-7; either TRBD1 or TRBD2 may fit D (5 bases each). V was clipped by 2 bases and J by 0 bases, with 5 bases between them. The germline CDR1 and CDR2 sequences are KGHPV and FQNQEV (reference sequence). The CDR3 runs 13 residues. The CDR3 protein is CASSLGGSYEQYF. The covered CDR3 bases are TGTGCCAGCAGTCTGGGGGGCTCCTATGAACAGTAC.

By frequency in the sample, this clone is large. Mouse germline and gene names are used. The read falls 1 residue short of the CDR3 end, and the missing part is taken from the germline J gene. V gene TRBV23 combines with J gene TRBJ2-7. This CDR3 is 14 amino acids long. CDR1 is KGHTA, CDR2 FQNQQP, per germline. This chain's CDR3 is CSSSQLRGLREQYF. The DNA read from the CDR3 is TGCTCCAGCAGTCAATTACGGGGGCTGAGGGAACAGTAC.

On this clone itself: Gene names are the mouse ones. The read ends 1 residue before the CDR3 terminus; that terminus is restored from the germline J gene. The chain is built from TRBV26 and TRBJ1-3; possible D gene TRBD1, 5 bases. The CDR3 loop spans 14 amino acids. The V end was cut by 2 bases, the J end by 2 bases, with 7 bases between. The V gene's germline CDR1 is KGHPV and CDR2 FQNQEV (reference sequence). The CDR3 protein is CASSLPGTGNTLYF. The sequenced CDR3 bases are TGTGCCAGCAGTCTGCCAGGGACTGGAAATACGCTCTAT.

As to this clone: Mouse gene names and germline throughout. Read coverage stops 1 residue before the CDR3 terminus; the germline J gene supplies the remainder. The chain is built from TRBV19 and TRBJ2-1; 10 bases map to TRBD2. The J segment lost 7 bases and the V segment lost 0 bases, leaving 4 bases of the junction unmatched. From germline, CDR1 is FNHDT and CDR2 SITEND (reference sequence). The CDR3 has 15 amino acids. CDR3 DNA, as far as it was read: TGTGCCAGCAGTATAGCCGGGACTGGGGTGGCTGAGCAGTTC. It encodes CASSIAGTGVAEQF. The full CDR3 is CASSIAGTGVAEQFF.

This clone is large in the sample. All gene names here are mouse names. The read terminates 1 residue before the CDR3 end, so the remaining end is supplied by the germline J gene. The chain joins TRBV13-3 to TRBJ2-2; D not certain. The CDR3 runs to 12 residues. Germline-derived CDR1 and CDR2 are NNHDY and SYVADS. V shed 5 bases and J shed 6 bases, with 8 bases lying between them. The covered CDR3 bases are TGTGCCAGCAGGCCCGGATCCGGGCAGCTCTAC. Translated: CASRPGSGQLY. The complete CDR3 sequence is CASRPGSGQLYF.

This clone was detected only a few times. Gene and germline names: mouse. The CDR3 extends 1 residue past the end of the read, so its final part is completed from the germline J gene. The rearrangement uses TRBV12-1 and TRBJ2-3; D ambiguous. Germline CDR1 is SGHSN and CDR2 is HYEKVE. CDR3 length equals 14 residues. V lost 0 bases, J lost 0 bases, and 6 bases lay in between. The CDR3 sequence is CASSLGVSAETLYF. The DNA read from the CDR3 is TGTGCCAGCTCTCTCGGGGTTAGTGCAGAAACGCTGTAT.

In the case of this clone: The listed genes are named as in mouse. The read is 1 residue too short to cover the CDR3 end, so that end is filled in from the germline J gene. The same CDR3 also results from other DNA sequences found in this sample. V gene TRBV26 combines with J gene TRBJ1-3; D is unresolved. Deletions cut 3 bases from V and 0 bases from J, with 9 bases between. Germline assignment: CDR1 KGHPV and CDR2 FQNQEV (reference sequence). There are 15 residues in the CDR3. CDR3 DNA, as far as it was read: TGTGCCAGCAGTCTTCCCGGAAATTCTGGAAATACGCTCTAT. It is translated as CASSLPGNSGNTLY. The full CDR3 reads CASSLPGNSGNTLYF.

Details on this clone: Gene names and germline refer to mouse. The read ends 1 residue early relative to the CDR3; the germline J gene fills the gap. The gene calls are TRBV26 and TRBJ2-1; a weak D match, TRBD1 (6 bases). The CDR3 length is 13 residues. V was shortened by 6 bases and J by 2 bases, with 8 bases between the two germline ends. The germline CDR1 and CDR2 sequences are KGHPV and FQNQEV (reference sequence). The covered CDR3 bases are TGTGCCAGCAGCCGGACAGACTATGCTGAGCAGTTC. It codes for CASSRTDYAEQF. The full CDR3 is CASSRTDYAEQFF.

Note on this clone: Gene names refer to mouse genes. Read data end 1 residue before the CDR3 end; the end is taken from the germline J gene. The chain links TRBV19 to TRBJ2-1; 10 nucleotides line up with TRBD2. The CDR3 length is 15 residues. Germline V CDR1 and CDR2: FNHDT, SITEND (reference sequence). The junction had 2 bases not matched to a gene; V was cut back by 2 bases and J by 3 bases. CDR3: CASSIGLGAYAEQFF. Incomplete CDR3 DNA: TGTGCCAGCAGTATCGGACTGGGGGCCTATGCTGAGCAGTTC.

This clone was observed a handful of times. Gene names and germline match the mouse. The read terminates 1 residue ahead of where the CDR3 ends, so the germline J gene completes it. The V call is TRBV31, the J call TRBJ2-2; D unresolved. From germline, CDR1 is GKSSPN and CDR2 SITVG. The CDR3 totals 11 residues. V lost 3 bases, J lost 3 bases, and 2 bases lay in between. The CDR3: CAWSYTGQLYF. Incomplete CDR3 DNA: TGTGCCTGGAGCTACACCGGGCAGCTCTAC.

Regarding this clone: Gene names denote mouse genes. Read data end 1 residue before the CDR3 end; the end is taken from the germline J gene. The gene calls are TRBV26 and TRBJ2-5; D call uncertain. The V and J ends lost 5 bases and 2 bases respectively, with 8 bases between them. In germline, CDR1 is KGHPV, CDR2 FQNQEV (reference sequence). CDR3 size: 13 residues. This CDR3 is CASSTGVQDTQYF. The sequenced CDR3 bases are TGTGCCAGCAGTACCGGGGTCCAAGACACCCAGTAC.

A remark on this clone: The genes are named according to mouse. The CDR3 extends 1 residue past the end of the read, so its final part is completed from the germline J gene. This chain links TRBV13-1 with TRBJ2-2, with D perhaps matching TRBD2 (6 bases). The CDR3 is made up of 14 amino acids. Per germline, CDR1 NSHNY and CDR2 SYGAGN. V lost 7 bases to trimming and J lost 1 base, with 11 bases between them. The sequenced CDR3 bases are TGTGCCAGCCACGGGACTTTAAACACCGGGCAGCTCTAC. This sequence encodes CASHGTLNTGQLY. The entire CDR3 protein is CASHGTLNTGQLYF.

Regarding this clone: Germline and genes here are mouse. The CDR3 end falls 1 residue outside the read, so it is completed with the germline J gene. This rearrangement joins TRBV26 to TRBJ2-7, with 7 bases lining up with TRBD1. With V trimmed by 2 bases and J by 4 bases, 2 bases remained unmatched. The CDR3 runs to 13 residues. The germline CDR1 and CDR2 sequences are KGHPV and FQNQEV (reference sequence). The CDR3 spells CASSLGDSYEQYF. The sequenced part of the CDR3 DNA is TGTGCCAGCAGTCTGGGGGACAGTTATGAACAGTAC.

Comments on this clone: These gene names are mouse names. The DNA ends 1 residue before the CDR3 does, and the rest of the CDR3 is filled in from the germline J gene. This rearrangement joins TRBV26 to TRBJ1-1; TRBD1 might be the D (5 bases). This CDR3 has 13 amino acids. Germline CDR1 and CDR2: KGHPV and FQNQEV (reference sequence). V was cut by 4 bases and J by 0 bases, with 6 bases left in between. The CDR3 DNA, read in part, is TGTGCCAGCAGTCCGGGACAGAACACAGAAGTCTTC. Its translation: CASSPGQNTEVF. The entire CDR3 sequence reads CASSPGQNTEVFF.

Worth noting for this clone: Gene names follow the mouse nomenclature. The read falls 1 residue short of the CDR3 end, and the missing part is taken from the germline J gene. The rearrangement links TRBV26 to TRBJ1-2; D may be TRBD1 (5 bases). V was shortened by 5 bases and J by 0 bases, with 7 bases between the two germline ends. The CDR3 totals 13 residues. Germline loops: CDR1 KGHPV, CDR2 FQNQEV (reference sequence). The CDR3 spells CASSSTANSDYTF. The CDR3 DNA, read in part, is TGTGCCAGCAGTTCGACAGCAAACTCCGACTACACC.

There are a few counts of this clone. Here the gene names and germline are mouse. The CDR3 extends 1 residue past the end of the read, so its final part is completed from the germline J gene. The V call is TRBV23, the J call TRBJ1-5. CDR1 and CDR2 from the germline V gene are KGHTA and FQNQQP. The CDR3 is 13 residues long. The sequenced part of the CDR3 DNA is TGCTCCAGCAGCTGGGACAACAACCAGGCTCCGCTT. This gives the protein CSSSWDNNQAPL. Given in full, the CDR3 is CSSSWDNNQAPLF.

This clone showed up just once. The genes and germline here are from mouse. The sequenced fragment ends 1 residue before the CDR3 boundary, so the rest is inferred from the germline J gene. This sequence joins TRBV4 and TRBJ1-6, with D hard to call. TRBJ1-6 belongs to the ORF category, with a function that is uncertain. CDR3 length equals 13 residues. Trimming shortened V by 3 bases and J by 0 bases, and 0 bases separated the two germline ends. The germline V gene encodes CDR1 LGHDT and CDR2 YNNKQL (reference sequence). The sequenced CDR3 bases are TGTGCCAGCAGCTATTCCTATAATTCGCCCCTCTAC. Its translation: CASSYSYNSPLY. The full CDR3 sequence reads CASSYSYNSPLYF.

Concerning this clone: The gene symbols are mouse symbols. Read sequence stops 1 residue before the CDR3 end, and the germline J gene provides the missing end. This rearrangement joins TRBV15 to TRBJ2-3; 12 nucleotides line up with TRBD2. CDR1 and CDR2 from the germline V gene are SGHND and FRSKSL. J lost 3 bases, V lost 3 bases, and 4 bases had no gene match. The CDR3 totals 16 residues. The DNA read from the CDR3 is TGTGCCAGCAGTTTGGACTGGGGGGGGCGCGCAGAAACGCTGTAT. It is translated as CASSLDWGGRAETLY. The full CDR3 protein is CASSLDWGGRAETLYF.

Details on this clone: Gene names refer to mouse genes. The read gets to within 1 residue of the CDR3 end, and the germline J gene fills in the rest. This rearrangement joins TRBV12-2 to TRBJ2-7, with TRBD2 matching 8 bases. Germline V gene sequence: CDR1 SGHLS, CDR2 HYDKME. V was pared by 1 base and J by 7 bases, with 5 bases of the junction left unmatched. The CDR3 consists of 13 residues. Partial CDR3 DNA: TGTGCCAGCTCTCTGGGGGGGCGCGGGGAACAGTAC. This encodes CASSLGGRGEQY. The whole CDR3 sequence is CASSLGGRGEQYF.

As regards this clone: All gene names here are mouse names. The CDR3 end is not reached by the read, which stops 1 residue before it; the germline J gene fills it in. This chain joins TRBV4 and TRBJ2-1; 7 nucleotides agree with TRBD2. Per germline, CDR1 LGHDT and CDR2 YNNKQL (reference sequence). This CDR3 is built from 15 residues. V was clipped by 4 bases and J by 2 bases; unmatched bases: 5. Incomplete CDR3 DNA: TGTGCCAGCAGCTCTCCTCTGGGGGACTATGCTGAGCAGTTC. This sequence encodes CASSSPLGDYAEQF. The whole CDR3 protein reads CASSSPLGDYAEQFF.

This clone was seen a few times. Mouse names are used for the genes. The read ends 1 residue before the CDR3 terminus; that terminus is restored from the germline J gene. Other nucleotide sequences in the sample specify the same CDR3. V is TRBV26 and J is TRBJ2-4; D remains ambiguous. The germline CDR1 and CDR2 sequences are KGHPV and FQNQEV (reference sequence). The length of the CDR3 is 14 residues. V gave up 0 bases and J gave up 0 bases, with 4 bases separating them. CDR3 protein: CASSLSSSQNTLYF. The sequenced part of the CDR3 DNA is TGTGCCAGCAGTCTGTCATCCAGTCAAAACACCTTGTAC.

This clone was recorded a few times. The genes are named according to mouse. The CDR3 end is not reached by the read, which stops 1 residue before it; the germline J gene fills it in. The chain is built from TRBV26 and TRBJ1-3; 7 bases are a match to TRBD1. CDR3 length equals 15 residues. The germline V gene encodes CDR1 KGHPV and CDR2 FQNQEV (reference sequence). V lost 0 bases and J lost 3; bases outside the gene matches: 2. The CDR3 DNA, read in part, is TGTGCCAGCAGTCTGTCAGGGGGCGGTGGAAATACGCTCTAT. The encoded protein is CASSLSGGGGNTLY. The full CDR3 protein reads CASSLSGGGGNTLYF.

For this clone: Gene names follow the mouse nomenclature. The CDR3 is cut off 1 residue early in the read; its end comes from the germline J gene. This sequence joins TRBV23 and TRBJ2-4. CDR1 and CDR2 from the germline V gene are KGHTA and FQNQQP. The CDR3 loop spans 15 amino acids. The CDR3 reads CSSSQMGASQNTLYF. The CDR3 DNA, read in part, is TGCTCCAGCAGTCAAATGGGGGCCAGTCAAAACACCTTGTAC.

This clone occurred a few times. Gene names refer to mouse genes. This chain's CDR3 is CASRASGNTLYF. CDR3 bases read: TGTGCCTCCAGGGCTTCTGGAAATACGCTCTAT. This rearrangement joins TRBV31 to TRBJ1-3, with D possibly being TRBD1 (5 bases). The sequenced fragment ends 1 residue before the CDR3 boundary, so the rest is inferred from the germline J gene. Germline-derived CDR1 and CDR2 are GKSSPN and SITVG. CDR3 length: 12 residues. Trimming took off 7 bases at V and 0 bases at J, with 7 bases between the two ends. Based on the CDR3 plus reference TRBV31 and TRBJ1-3, the full variable domain is AQTIHQWPVAEIKAVGSPLSLGCTIKGKSSPNLYWYWQATGGTLQQLFYSITVGQVESVVQLNLSASRPKDDQFILSTEKLLLSHSGFYLCASRASGNTLYFGEGSRLIVV.

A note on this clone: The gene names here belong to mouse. CDR3 bases read: TGTGCCAGCAGTATGACCCTGGGGAGGGCAGCTGAGCAGTTC. Translation gives CASSMTLGRAAEQF. The CDR3 reads in full as CASSMTLGRAAEQFF. V and J are TRBV19 and TRBJ2-1; tentatively, D is TRBD2 (6 bases). With the read ending 1 residue before the CDR3 end, the germline J gene is used to fill in that end. The germline V and J ends were trimmed by 2 bases and 7 bases, with 16 bases remaining between them. The germline V gene encodes CDR1 FNHDT and CDR2 SITEND (reference sequence). The CDR3 runs 15 residues.

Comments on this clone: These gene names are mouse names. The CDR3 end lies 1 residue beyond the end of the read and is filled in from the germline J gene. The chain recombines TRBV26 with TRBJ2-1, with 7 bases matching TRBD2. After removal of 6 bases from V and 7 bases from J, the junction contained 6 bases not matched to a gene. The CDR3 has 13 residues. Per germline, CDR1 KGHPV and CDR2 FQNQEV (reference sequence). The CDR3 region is CASRRLGGAEQFF. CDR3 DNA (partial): TGTGCCAGCAGGCGACTGGGAGGAGCTGAGCAGTTC.

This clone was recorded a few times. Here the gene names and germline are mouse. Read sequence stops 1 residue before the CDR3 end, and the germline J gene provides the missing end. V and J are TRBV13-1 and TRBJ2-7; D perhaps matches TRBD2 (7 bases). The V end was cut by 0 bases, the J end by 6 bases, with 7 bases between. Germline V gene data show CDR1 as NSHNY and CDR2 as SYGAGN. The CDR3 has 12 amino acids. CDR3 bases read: TGTGCCAGCAGTGATGGGGGGGCTGAACAGTAC. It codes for CASSDGGAEQY. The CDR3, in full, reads CASSDGGAEQYF.